The clone carrying this TCR beta chain showed up just a few times. The source of the sample is a study of blood T cell repertoires in COVID-19. Study as a whole: Specimens from acute and convalescent COVID-19 originated in the United States, Italy and Spain. T cells, B-cell-depleted T cells, or PBMCs provided the cDNA or gDNA that served as material.

Methods used by the authors: Amplified reference gene primers provided the basis for estimating nucleated cell counts. Clones were sequenced by immunoSEQ multiplex PCR, and TCRdb holds only the in-frame ones, with some missing. That table gives V, J and clone size, and the DNA gave D and trimming. The sample has under 200,000 clones; roughly 70% are singletons. V gave up 4 bases and J gave up 5 bases, with 14 bases separating them. CDR1 is GTSNPN, CDR2 SVGIG, per germline (reference sequence). The CDR3 has 13 amino acids. The clonotype comes from a woman older than 75 with acute or convalescent COVID-19. The V and J genes are TRBV30 and TRBJ2-5, with D possibly being TRBD2 (6 bases). Input material: peripheral blood. DNA for the CDR3: TGTGCCTGGAAACACGGGGGTGCGGAGACCCAGTACTTC. It specifies CAWKHGGAETQYF.